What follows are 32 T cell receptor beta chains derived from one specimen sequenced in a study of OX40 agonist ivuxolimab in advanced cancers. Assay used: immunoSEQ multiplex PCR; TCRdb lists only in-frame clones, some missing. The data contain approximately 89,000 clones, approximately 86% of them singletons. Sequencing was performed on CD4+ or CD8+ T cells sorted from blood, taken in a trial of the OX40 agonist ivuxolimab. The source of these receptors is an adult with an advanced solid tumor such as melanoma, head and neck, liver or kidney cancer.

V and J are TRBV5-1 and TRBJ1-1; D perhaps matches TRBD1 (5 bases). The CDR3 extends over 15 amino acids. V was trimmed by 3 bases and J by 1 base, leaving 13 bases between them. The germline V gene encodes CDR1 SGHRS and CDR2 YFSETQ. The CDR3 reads CASSWTTVGNTEAFF. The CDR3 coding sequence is TGCGCCAGCAGCTGGACGACAGTGGGGAACACTGAAGCTTTCTTT.

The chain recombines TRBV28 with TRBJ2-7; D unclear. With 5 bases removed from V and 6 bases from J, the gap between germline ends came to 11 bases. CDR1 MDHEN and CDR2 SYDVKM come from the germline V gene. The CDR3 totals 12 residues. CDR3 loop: CASSAGRPEQYF. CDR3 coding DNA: TGTGCCAGCAGTGCCGGTCGCCCCGAGCAGTACTTC.

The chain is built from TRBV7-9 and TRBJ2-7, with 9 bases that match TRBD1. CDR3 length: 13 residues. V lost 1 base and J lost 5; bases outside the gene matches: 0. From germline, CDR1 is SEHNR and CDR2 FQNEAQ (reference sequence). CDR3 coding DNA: TGTGCCAGCAGCTTAGGGACAGGGGACGAGCAGTACTTC. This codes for CASSLGTGDEQYF.

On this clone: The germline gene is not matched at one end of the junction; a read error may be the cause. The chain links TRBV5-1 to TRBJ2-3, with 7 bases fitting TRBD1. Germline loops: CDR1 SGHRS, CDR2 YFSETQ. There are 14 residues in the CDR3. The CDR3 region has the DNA TGCGCCAGCGGCTTCGCAGAGACAGGGCATACGCAGTATTTT. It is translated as CASGFAETGHTQYF.

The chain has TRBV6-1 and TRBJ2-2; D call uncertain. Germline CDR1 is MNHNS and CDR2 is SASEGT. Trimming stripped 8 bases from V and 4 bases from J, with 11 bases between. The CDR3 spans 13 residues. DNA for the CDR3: TGTGCCAGCGGGGTCATCGGCACCGGGGAGCTGTTTTTT. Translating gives CASGVIGTGELFF.

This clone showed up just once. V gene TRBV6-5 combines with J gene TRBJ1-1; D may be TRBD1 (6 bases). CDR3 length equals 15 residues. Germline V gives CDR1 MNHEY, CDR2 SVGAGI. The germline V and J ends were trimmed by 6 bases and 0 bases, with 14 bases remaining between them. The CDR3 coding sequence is TGTGCCAGCAGACACGTAGACAGGATGAACACTGAAGCTTTCTTT. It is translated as CASRHVDRMNTEAFF.

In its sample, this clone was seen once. CDR3 sequence: CASSLNGANTEAFF. CDR3 nucleotides: TGTGCCAGCAGCTTAAACGGAGCTAACACTGAAGCTTTCTTT. V gene TRBV7-2 combines with J gene TRBJ1-1; D is ambiguous. Germline loops: CDR1 SGHTA, CDR2 FQGNSA. The V end was cut by 2 bases, the J end by 2 bases, with 9 bases between. The CDR3 length is 14 residues.

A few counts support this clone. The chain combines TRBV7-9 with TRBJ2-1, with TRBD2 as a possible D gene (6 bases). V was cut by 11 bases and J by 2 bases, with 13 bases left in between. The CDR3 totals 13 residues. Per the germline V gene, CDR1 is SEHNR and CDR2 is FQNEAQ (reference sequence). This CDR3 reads CAGRSGAYNEQFF. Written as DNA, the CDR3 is TGTGCCGGCCGTAGCGGCGCCTACAATGAGCAGTTCTTC.

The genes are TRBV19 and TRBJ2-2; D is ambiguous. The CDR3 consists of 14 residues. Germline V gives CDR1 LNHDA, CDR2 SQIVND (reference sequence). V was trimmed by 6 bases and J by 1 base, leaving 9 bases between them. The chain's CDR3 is CASRRDKNTGELFF. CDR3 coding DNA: TGTGCCAGTAGAAGAGACAAGAACACCGGGGAGCTGTTTTTT.

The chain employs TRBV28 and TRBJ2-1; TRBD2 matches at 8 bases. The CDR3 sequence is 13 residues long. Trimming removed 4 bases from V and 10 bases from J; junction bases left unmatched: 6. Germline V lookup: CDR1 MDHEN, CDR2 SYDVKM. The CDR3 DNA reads TGTGCCAGCAGTTCGGGGGGGCAAAGCGAGCAGTTCTTC. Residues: CASSSGGQSEQFF.

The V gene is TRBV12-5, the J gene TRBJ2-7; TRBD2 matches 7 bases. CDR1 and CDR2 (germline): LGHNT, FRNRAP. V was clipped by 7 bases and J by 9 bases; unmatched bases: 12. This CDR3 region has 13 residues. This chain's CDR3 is CASAPEAGRVQYF. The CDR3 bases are TGTGCTAGTGCCCCCGAGGCAGGGAGGGTGCAGTACTTC.

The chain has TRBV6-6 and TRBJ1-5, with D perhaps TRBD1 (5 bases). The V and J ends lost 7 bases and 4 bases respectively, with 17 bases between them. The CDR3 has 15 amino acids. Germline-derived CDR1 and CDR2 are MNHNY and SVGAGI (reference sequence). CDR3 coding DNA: TGTGCCAGCAAACTGGGACGGGGTCGGAATCAGCCCCAGCATTTT. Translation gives CASKLGRGRNQPQHF.

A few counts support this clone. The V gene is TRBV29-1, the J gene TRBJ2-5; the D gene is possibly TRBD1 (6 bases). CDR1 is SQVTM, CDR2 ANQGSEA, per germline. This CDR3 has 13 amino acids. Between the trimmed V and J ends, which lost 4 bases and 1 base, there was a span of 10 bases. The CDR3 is CSVGLGAQETQYF. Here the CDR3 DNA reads TGCAGCGTTGGTTTGGGGGCCCAAGAGACCCAGTACTTC. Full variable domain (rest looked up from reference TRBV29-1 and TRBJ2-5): SAVISQKPSRDICQRGTSLTIQCQVDSQVTMMFWYRQQPGQSLTLIATANQGSEATYESGFVIDKFPISRPNLTFSTLTVSNMSPEDSSIYLCSVGLGAQETQYFGPGTRLLVL.

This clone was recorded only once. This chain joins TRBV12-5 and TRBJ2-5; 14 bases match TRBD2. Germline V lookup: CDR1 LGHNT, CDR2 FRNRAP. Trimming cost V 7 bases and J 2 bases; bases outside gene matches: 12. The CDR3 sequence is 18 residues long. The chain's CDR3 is CASAAPGTSGRRQETQYF. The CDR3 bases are TGTGCTAGTGCTGCTCCCGGGACTAGCGGGAGAAGGCAAGAGACCCAGTACTTC.

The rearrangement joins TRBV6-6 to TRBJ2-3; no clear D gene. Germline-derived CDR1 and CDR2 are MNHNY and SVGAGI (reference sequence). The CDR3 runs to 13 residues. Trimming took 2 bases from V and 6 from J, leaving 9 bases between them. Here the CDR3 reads CASSYPAGDTQYF. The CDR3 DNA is TGTGCCAGCAGTTACCCGGCCGGGGATACGCAGTATTTT.

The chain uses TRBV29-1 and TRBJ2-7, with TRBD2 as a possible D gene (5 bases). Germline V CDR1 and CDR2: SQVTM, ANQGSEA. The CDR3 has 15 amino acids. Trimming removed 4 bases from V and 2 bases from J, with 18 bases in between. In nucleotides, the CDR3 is TGCAGCGTTGGGGCCCCTCCGGGAAACCCCTACGAGCAGTACTTC. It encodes CSVGAPPGNPYEQYF.

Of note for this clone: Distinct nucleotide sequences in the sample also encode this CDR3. The CDR3 loop reads CASSLYRNTEAFF. CDR3 bases: TGTGCCAGCAGCTTATATCGGAACACTGAAGCTTTCTTT. V usage is TRBV11-3 and J usage is TRBJ1-1, with unresolved D. Germline CDR1 is SGHNT and CDR2 is YENEEA. Trimming cost V 2 bases and J 1 base, with 5 bases left between them. The CDR3 sequence is 13 residues long.

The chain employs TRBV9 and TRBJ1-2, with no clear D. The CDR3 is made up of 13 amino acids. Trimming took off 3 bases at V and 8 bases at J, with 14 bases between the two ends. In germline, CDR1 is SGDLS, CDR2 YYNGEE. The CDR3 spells CASSATPLGGYTF. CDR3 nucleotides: TGTGCCAGCAGCGCGACCCCCCTTGGGGGCTACACCTTC.

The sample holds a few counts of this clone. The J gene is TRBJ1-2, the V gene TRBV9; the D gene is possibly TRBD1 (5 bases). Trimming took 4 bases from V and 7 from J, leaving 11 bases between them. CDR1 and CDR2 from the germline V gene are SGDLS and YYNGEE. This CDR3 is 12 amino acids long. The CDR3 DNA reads TGTGCCAGCAGCCCGGAGACAGTTGGCTACACCTTC. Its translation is CASSPETVGYTF.

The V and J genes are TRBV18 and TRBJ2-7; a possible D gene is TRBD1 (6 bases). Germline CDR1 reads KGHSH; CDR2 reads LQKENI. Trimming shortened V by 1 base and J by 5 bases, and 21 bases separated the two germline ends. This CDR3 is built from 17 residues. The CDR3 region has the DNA TGTGCCAGCTCACCACTCGCACAGGGCAGGGCAGGGAACGAGCAGTACTTC. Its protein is CASSPLAQGRAGNEQYF.

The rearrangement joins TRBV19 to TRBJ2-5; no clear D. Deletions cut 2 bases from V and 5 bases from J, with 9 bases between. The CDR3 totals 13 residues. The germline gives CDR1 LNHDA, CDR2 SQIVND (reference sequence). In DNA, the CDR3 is TGTGCCAGTAGTATAAATCGGCACGAGACCCAGTACTTC. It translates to CASSINRHETQYF.

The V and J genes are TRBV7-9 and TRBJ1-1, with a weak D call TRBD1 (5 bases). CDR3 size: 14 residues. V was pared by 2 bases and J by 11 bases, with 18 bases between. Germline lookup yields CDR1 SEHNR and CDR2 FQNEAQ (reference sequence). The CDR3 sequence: CASSLIGTPAGAFF. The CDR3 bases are TGTGCCAGCAGCTTAATTGGGACGCCGGCTGGGGCTTTCTTT.

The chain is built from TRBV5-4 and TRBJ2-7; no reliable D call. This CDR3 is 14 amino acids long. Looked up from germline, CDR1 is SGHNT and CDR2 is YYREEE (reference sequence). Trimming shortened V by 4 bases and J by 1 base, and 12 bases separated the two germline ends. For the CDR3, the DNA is TGTGCCAGCAGCCGGTCTGTCGGTTCCTACGAGCAGTACTTC. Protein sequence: CASSRSVGSYEQYF.

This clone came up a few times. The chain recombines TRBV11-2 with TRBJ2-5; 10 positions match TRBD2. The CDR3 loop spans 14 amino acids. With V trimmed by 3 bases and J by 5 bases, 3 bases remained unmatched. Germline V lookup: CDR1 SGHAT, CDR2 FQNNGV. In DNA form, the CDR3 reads TGTGCCAGCAGCTTGAGCGGGAGGGGTGAGACCCAGTACTTC. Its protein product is CASSLSGRGETQYF.

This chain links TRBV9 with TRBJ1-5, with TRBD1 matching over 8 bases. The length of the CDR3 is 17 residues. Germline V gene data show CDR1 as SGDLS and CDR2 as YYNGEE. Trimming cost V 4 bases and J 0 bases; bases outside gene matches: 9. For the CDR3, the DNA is TGTGCCAGCAGCTCCCGACAGGGGTCGTATAGCAATCAGCCCCAGCATTTT. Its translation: CASSSRQGSYSNQPQHF.

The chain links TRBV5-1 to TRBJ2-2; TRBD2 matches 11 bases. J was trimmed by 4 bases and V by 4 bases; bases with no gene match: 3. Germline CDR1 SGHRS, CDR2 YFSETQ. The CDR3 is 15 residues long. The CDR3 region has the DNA TGCGCCAGCAGCCCGACTAGCGGGGTCACCGGGGAGCTGTTTTTT. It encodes CASSPTSGVTGELFF.

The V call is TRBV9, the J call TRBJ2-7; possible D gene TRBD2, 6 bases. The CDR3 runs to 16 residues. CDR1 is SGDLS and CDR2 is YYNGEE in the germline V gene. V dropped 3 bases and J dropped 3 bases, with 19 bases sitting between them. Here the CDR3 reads CASSAGEQPIYYEQYF. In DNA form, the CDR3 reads TGTGCCAGCAGCGCGGGGGAGCAACCCATATACTACGAGCAGTACTTC.

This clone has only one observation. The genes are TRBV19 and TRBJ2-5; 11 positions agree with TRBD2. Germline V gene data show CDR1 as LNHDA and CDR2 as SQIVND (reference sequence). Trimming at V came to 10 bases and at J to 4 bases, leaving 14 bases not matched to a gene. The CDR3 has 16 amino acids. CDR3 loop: CATKQTSGIPGETQYF. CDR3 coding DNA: TGTGCCACCAAACAGACTAGCGGGATTCCAGGAGAGACCCAGTACTTC.

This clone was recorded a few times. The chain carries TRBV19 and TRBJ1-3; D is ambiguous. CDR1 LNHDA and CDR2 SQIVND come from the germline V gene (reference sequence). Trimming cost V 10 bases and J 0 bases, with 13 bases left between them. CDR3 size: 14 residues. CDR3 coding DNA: TGTGCCACTCAGGCGGGGAGCTCTGGAAACACCATATATTTT. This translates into CATQAGSSGNTIYF.

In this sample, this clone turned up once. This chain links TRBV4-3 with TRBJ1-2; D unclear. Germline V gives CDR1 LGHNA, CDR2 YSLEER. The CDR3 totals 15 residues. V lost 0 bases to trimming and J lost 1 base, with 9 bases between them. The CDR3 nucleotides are TGCGCCAGCAGCCAAGAGATTACCATTAACTATGGCTACACCTTC. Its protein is CASSQEITINYGYTF.

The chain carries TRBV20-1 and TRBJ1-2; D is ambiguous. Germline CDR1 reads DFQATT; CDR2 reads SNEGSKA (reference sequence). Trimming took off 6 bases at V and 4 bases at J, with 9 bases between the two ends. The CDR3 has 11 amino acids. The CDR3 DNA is TGCAGTGCCTCGTCAGGCTATGGCTACACCTTC. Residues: CSASSGYGYTF.

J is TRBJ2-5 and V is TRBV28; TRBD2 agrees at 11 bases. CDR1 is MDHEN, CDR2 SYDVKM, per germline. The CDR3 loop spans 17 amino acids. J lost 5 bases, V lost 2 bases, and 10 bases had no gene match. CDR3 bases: TGTGCCAGCAGTTTAAGGCTAGCGGGAGGAGTCGGCGAGACCCAGTACTTC. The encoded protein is CASSLRLAGGVGETQYF.